This T cell receptor beta chain appears in the sequencing data of a study of blood T cell repertoires in COVID-19 (dated by TCRdb to the early 2020s). Study-wide context: Collaborator samples came from the United States, Italy and Spain and covered acute and convalescent phases of COVID-19. The material from the prospective study consisted of cDNA or gDNA derived from T cells, B-cell-depleted T cells, or PBMCs. Subjects who had been exposed to COVID-19, were actively infected with it, or had recovered from it provided the deeply sampled blood TCRbeta repertoires that made up the dataset. The repertoires were released in a freely available public database intended as a resource for research on the immune response to SARS-CoV-2. Samples were obtained from the ongoing ImmuneRACE study (first 160 participants) and from 1,200 or so subjects provided by 6 global collaborators. Nearly every sample came with metadata listing a de-identified subject ID, COVID-19 status, age in years and sex. Where HLA class I and class II types were available, the types were taken from metadata supplied by the sample provider, not from assay-based typing.

Beyond this particular receptor, the publication reports: Clinical and demographic metadata were provided uncurated, with the amount varying by source and participant.

TCRbeta CDR3 regions were amplified from genomic DNA by means of the immunoSEQ Assay, a bias-controlled multiplex PCR. In the original analysis: The number of nucleated cells in each sample was estimated from the amplification of reference gene primers within the assay. Sequence reads were collapsed and filtered to measure the absolute abundance of every unique TCRbeta CDR3 rearrangement. For each sample, productive Simpson clonality was calculated as the square root of Simpson's diversity index over productive rearrangements. This is the immuneACCESS table as TCRdb keeps it, with only in-frame sequences that have V and J called. A part of the clones is gone; compared with another copy, unresolved V genes explain less than half, and the rest is unexplained. The DNA gave D and trimming, while V, J and clone size come from that table. A total of 260,000 or so clones appear in this sample, 65% to 90% of them only once. The ten biggest clones cover approximately 4.5% of the sample.

Notes on this clone: Its recognized antigen is unknown. No much larger clonotype is one base removed from it; base qualities were not supplied.

The collaborating institutions used their own protocols to collect whole blood in K2EDTA tubes. Collaborator samples were shipped for TCRbeta analysis as frozen whole blood, isolated PBMCs, or DNA extracted from either sample type. Sequencing was performed on peripheral blood. The sequence came from an older woman with acute or convalescent COVID-19.

The CDR3 is CASSQDLLAGKRGETQYF. The DNA sequence reads TGCGCCAGCAGCCAAGATCTTCTAGCGGGGAAGCGTGGAGAGACCCAGTACTTC. The sequence is built from TRBV4-1 and TRBJ2-5, with 9 central nucleotides matching TRBD2. CDR1 and CDR2 were assigned from the germline V gene as MGHRA and YSYEKL. Trimming takes 0 bases off V and 4 bases off J; junction bases not matched to a gene: 12. Counted from cysteine to phenylalanine, this CDR3 has 18 amino acids. Only the CDR3 part of the read is kept: 54 bases, read in frame from the first base.